These T cell receptor beta chains were read from a single sample in a study of blood T cell repertoires in COVID-19. Assay used: immunoSEQ multiplex PCR; TCRdb lists only in-frame clones, some missing. Of 25,000 to 40,000 clones in the sample, less than 95% were seen once. The sequencing sample was made of peripheral blood. These receptors all come from a man in his sixties or seventies with active or convalescent COVID-19. Both conserved end residues are part of each CDR3. Each record gives: V gene, clone size, D gene, J gene, CDR3 DNA, CDR3 protein. A D gene is named only where the DNA matches it firmly. The size entry is marked missing in some rows and otherwise reads once, few, many or a size class.

v_gene: TRBV7-8; abundance: .; d_gene: .; j_gene: TRBJ2-4; CDR3nt: TGTGCCAGCAGTTTGTCAGGGGATCTAAACATTCAGTACTTC; CDR3aa: CASSLSGDLNIQYF
v_gene: TRBV6-6; abundance: .; d_gene: TRBD1; j_gene: TRBJ1-5; CDR3nt: TGTGCCAGCACTGACAGGGCTGGCAATCAGCCCCAGCATTTT; CDR3aa: CASTDRAGNQPQHF
v_gene: TRBV4-1; abundance: .; d_gene: .; j_gene: TRBJ1-3; CDR3nt: TGCGCCAGCAGCCATAACACAGGGCGCTCTGGAAACACCATATATTTT; CDR3aa: CASSHNTGRSGNTIYF
v_gene: TRBV6-6; abundance: .; d_gene: .; j_gene: TRBJ2-5; CDR3nt: TGTGCCAGCAGGCAGGAGGGGGGGCGGGAGACCCAGTACTTC; CDR3aa: CASRQEGGRETQYF
v_gene: TRBV7-2; abundance: .; d_gene: .; j_gene: TRBJ1-3; CDR3nt: TGTGCCAGCAGCTTAGCGAGCGCTCGGATTTCATGGGACACCATATATTTT; CDR3aa: CASSLASARISWDTIYF
v_gene: TRBV19; abundance: once; d_gene: TRBD2; j_gene: TRBJ2-1; CDR3nt: TGTGCCAGTAGAAAGCGGGAGGGGGCCTACAATGAGCAGTTCTTC; CDR3aa: CASRKREGAYNEQFF
v_gene: TRBV11-1; abundance: .; d_gene: .; j_gene: TRBJ2-7; CDR3nt: TGTGCCAGCAGCTTACGTCCAGGGGAGCAGTACTTC; CDR3aa: CASSLRPGEQYF
v_gene: TRBV19; abundance: .; d_gene: .; j_gene: TRBJ1-5; CDR3nt: TGTGCCAGTAGTACCCTAGGGGATCGGCCCCAGCATTTT; CDR3aa: CASSTLGDRPQHF
v_gene: TRBV4-2; abundance: .; d_gene: .; j_gene: TRBJ1-3; CDR3nt: TGTGCCAGCAGCCCCGTCGGAAACACCATATATTTT; CDR3aa: CASSPVGNTIYF
v_gene: TRBV5-1; abundance: .; d_gene: TRBD1; j_gene: TRBJ1-3; CDR3nt: TGCGCCAGCAGCTTGGTCCCGTCAGGGGGAAGTCCGAGGTCTGGTGGAAACACCATATATTTT; CDR3aa: CASSLVPSGGSPRSGGNTIYF
v_gene: TRBV5-4; abundance: .; d_gene: TRBD1; j_gene: TRBJ1-1; CDR3nt: TGTGCCAGCAAAAAAACAGGGGTGAACACTGAAGCTTTCTTT; CDR3aa: CASKKTGVNTEAFF
v_gene: TRBV7-9; abundance: few; d_gene: .; j_gene: TRBJ1-2; CDR3nt: TGTGCCAGCAGCACCTCAGACAGGAACTATGGCTACACCTTC; CDR3aa: CASSTSDRNYGYTF
v_gene: TRBV30; abundance: .; d_gene: .; j_gene: TRBJ1-2; CDR3nt: TGTGCCTGGAGTGTAGGGGTGGCCACCTATGGCTACACCTTC; CDR3aa: CAWSVGVATYGYTF
v_gene: TRBV30; abundance: .; d_gene: TRBD1; j_gene: TRBJ1-2; CDR3nt: TGTGCCTGGAGCACCCGGACAGGGGTTGGCTACACCTTC; CDR3aa: CAWSTRTGVGYTF
v_gene: TRBV5-6; abundance: .; d_gene: TRBD2; j_gene: TRBJ2-1; CDR3nt: TGTGCCAGCAGCTTAATAGCGGGGGGTTACAATGAGCAGTTCTTC; CDR3aa: CASSLIAGGYNEQFF
v_gene: TRBV28; abundance: once; d_gene: TRBD1; j_gene: TRBJ2-5; CDR3nt: TGTGCCAGCAGTTTTTCCCCGGGACAGGGGTTACAAGAGACCCAGTACTTC; CDR3aa: CASSFSPGQGLQETQYF
v_gene: TRBV6-6; abundance: .; d_gene: .; j_gene: TRBJ1-2; CDR3nt: TGTGCCAGCAGCAACACAGGGCTCTATGGCTACACCTTC; CDR3aa: CASSNTGLYGYTF
v_gene: TRBV5-1; abundance: .; d_gene: TRBD2; j_gene: TRBJ2-1; CDR3nt: TGCGCCAGCAGCGAGGGCGGCGGGGGCAATGAGCAGTTCTTC; CDR3aa: CASSEGGGGNEQFF
v_gene: TRBV9; abundance: .; d_gene: TRBD1; j_gene: TRBJ1-2; CDR3nt: TGTGCCAGCAGCGCTGACAGGGTGGACTATGGCTACACCTTC; CDR3aa: CASSADRVDYGYTF
v_gene: TRBV7-6; abundance: .; d_gene: .; j_gene: TRBJ1-2; CDR3nt: TGTGCCAGCAGCCCAACCCCCGTAGTTGGAGCAGCCGACTATGGCTACACCTTC; CDR3aa: CASSPTPVVGAADYGYTF
v_gene: TRBV4-2; abundance: .; d_gene: TRBD2; j_gene: TRBJ2-6; CDR3nt: TGTGCCAGCAGCCAATTAGGAGCGGGGGGGACCTCTGGGGCCAACGTCCTGACTTTC; CDR3aa: CASSQLGAGGTSGANVLTF
v_gene: TRBV6-5; abundance: .; d_gene: .; j_gene: TRBJ2-7; CDR3nt: TGTGCCAGCAGTAGGGGTCCCTGGGAATCCTACGAGCAGTACTTC; CDR3aa: CASSRGPWESYEQYF
v_gene: TRBV6-1; abundance: .; d_gene: TRBD1; j_gene: TRBJ1-4; CDR3nt: TGTGCCAGCAGTGCTTCACAACAGGGGAAGAGGGAAAAACTGTTTTTT; CDR3aa: CASSASQQGKREKLFF
v_gene: TRBV5-1; abundance: .; d_gene: .; j_gene: TRBJ1-1; CDR3nt: TGCGCCAGCAGCCGGACAGCCATGAACACTGAAGCTTTCTTT; CDR3aa: CASSRTAMNTEAFF
v_gene: TRBV19; abundance: once; d_gene: .; j_gene: TRBJ2-1; CDR3nt: TGTGCCAGTAGTATCCGGGACTTGGGTGAGCAGTTCTTC; CDR3aa: CASSIRDLGEQFF
v_gene: TRBV2; abundance: .; d_gene: TRBD1; j_gene: TRBJ2-7; CDR3nt: TGTGCCAGCAGCGAATACAGGGGGATGAACGAGCAGTACTTC; CDR3aa: CASSEYRGMNEQYF